Below are 27 T cell receptor beta chains sequenced from a single sample in a study of CD8+ T cells in alopecia areata. Treatment described: oral pan-JAK inhibitor, 5-10 mg twice daily. cDNA serving as the sequencing template came from extracted, reverse transcribed RNA. Data came from immunoSEQ multiplex PCR; TCRdb stores just in-frame clones and leaves some out. The sample contains some 210,000 clones, 66% of which appear only once. Here the sequenced sample was CD4+ T cells sorted from blood, taken at week 44, from a patient treated with tofacitinib. All receptors come from a human donor with alopecia areata.

The chain is built from TRBV29-1 and TRBJ2-3, with TRBD2 as a possible D gene (5 bases). The CDR3 length is 14 residues. Germline V lookup: CDR1 SQVTM, CDR2 ANQGSEA. Trimming cost V 8 bases and J 1 base, with 16 bases left between them. This chain's CDR3 is CSSAVWGGTDTQYF. In DNA, the CDR3 is TGCAGCTCTGCCGTCTGGGGAGGCACAGATACGCAGTATTTT.

The genes are TRBV5-1 and TRBJ1-2; D remains ambiguous. Trimming took 4 bases from V and 7 from J, leaving 17 bases between them. CDR3 length: 14 amino acids. CDR1 is SGHRS, CDR2 YFSETQ, per germline. Here the CDR3 reads CASSPSDPRSGYTF. As DNA, the CDR3 is TGCGCCAGCAGCCCCTCGGACCCGAGGAGTGGCTACACCTTC.

Only a few counts were recorded for this clone. CDR3: CSVRPPGQGLGYTF. The DNA for the CDR3 is TGCAGCGTGAGACCTCCGGGACAGGGACTTGGCTACACCTTC. The genes are TRBV29-1 and TRBJ1-2; 9 bases fit TRBD1. The CDR3 totals 14 residues. V trimming: 6 bases; J trimming: 7 bases; junction bases outside the gene matches: 12. From germline, CDR1 is SQVTM and CDR2 ANQGSEA.

The V call is TRBV25-1, the J call TRBJ1-2; 8 positions agree with TRBD1. This CDR3 contains 13 residues. The V gene end was trimmed by 7 bases and the J gene end by 8 bases; junction bases not matched to a gene: 9. Germline V gene lookup returns CDR1 MGHDK and CDR2 SYGVNS. The CDR3 sequence is CASTIGTGGGYTF. CDR3 in DNA: TGTGCCAGCACTATCGGGACAGGAGGCGGCTACACCTTC.

The J gene is TRBJ2-5, the V gene TRBV30; a weak D match, TRBD2 (6 bases). The CDR3 is 13 residues long. V lost 0 bases to trimming and J lost 4 bases, with 9 bases between them. Germline CDR1 GTSNPN, CDR2 SVGIG (reference sequence). In DNA, the CDR3 is TGTGCCTGGAGTGTGGGTAGCGGAGAGACCCAGTACTTC. This encodes CAWSVGSGETQYF.

In its sample, this clone was seen many times. The chain has TRBV2 and TRBJ2-7; the D is unclear. The V end was cut by 6 bases, the J end by 0 bases, with 6 bases between. The CDR3 has 12 amino acids. The germline CDR1 and CDR2 sequences are SNHLY and FYNNEI. CDR3 protein: CASRLFSYEQYF. The CDR3 coding sequence is TGTGCCAGCAGACTGTTCTCCTACGAGCAGTACTTC.

CDR3 DNA sequence: TGCAGCGTTGAGCCACAGGGCCTCTATGGCTACACCTTC. This translates into CSVEPQGLYGYTF. V usage is TRBV29-1 and J usage is TRBJ1-2, with D possibly matching TRBD1 (6 bases). Trimming took off 3 bases at V and 4 bases at J, with 12 bases between the two ends. The germline gives CDR1 SQVTM, CDR2 ANQGSEA. CDR3 length equals 13 residues.

The CDR3 spells CASSRTGRSGEQYF. CDR3 in DNA: TGTGCCAGCAGCCGGACAGGGAGATCGGGGGAGCAGTACTTC. V gene TRBV5-6 combines with J gene TRBJ2-7, with TRBD1 matching over 8 bases. The CDR3 covers 14 residues. Per germline, CDR1 SGHDT and CDR2 YYEEEE. Unmatched junction bases numbered 10, after V lost 4 bases and J lost 7 bases.

The rearrangement joins TRBV30 to TRBJ1-1, with no clear D. Trimming removed 2 bases from V and 7 bases from J, with 20 bases in between. The CDR3 is 15 residues long. Germline values: CDR1 GTSNPN, CDR2 SVGIG (reference sequence). The chain's CDR3 is CAWSPRDIPRGEAFF. Here the CDR3 DNA reads TGTGCCTGGAGTCCACGAGACATCCCCCGGGGTGAAGCTTTCTTT. Supplemented by reference TRBV30 and TRBJ1-1, the full variable domain reads SQTIHQWPATLVQPVGSPLSLECTVEGTSNPNLYWYRQAAGRGLQLLFYSVGIGQISSEVPQNLSASRPQDRQFILSSKKLLLSDSGFYLCAWSPRDIPRGEAFFGQGTRLTVV.

The chain joins TRBV29-1 to TRBJ1-1; D ambiguous. Germline assignment: CDR1 SQVTM and CDR2 ANQGSEA. The CDR3 consists of 15 residues. V was shortened by 4 bases and J by 0 bases, with 15 bases between the two germline ends. The CDR3 DNA reads TGCAGCGTTGTCGCCGGGTCTCTTCTGAACACTGAAGCTTTCTTT. This gives the protein CSVVAGSLLNTEAFF.

This chain uses TRBV29-1 with TRBJ2-1, with a weak D call TRBD1 (6 bases). Germline V CDR1 and CDR2: SQVTM, ANQGSEA. The CDR3 has 10 residues. Trimming cost V 5 bases and J 10 bases, with 9 bases left between them. CDR3: CSVLTGEQFF. Here the CDR3 DNA reads TGCAGCGTTCTTACAGGGGAGCAGTTCTTC.

The rearrangement joins TRBV25-1 to TRBJ1-6; D uncertain. The CDR3 extends over 15 amino acids. V dropped 6 bases and J dropped 4 bases, with 13 bases sitting between them. Germline V gene data show CDR1 as MGHDK and CDR2 as SYGVNS. The CDR3: CASSSSGSYNSPLHF. The CDR3 coding sequence is TGTGCCAGCAGCAGCTCAGGATCGTATAATTCACCCCTCCACTTT.

This clone was seen once. This chain uses TRBV18 with TRBJ2-5; TRBD1 matches 7 bases. Trimming took 2 bases from V and 5 from J; bases not matched to a gene: 8. This CDR3 has 15 residues. CDR1 and CDR2 from the germline V gene are KGHSH and LQKENI. The CDR3 nucleotides are TGTGCCAGCTCACCAATACGGGGACAGTTCGAGACCCAGTACTTC. The encoded protein is CASSPIRGQFETQYF.

The chain has TRBV12-5 and TRBJ1-4; D unresolved. This CDR3 contains 15 residues. Germline V gene sequence: CDR1 LGHNT, CDR2 FRNRAP. V lost 4 bases to trimming and J lost 0 bases, with 9 bases between them. CDR3 in amino acids: CASGSGPATNEKLFF. The DNA for the CDR3 is TGTGCTAGTGGTTCTGGACCGGCAACTAATGAAAAACTGTTTTTT.

The chain combines TRBV30 with TRBJ1-1, with D possibly TRBD1 on 6 matching bases. Germline V lookup: CDR1 GTSNPN, CDR2 SVGIG (reference sequence). V lost 5 bases and J lost 7, with 14 bases in between. The CDR3 covers 12 residues. DNA for the CDR3: TGTGCCTGGGAAAAAGGGGGGATTGAAGCTTTCTTT. Amino acid sequence: CAWEKGGIEAFF. The full variable domain, its missing parts supplied by reference TRBV30 and TRBJ1-1, is SQTIHQWPATLVQPVGSPLSLECTVEGTSNPNLYWYRQAAGRGLQLLFYSVGIGQISSEVPQNLSASRPQDRQFILSSKKLLLSDSGFYLCAWEKGGIEAFFGQGTRLTVV.

CDR3 in amino acids: CASSPHLGGADTQYF. In nucleotides, the CDR3 is TGCGCCAGCAGCCCCCACCTTGGGGGGGCAGATACGCAGTATTTT. The V and J genes are TRBV5-1 and TRBJ2-3, with TRBD2 matching 7 bases. This CDR3 comprises 15 residues. Germline CDR1 is SGHRS and CDR2 is YFSETQ. The J segment lost 4 bases and the V segment lost 4 bases, leaving 9 bases of the junction unmatched.

V and J are TRBV19 and TRBJ1-1; D gene uncertain. Germline CDR1 and CDR2: LNHDA and SQIVND (reference sequence). V lost 2 bases and J lost 0, with 10 bases in between. CDR3 length: 15 amino acids. The CDR3 spells CASSILVSMNTEAFF. DNA of the CDR3: TGTGCCAGTAGTATATTGGTTTCGATGAACACTGAAGCTTTCTTT.

The CDR3 coding sequence is TGTGCCAGCAGTCCGACAGGGAGTGAGCAGTTCTTC. Translating it yields CASSPTGSEQFF. The genes are TRBV2 and TRBJ2-1, with TRBD1 identical over 7 bases. With 5 bases clipped from V and 9 bases from J, the junction kept 4 bases outside the gene matches. Looked up from germline, CDR1 is SNHLY and CDR2 is FYNNEI. This CDR3 spans 12 amino acids.

This clone was counted between two and nine times. The chain joins TRBV4-3 to TRBJ2-3; 8 positions match TRBD2. This CDR3 spans 19 amino acids. V was clipped by 0 bases and J by 5 bases; unmatched bases: 16. The germline CDR1 and CDR2 sequences are LGHNA and YSLEER. The CDR3, as DNA: TGCGCCAGCAGCCAAGACCCCCCTAGGAGCGGGGGTTTCCAAGATACGCAGTATTTT. This translates into CASSQDPPRSGGFQDTQYF.

The CDR3 protein is CASSPPLFSVNTEAFF. CDR3 bases: TGTGCCAGCTCACCACCATTGTTCAGTGTGAACACTGAAGCTTTCTTT. The rearrangement joins TRBV18 to TRBJ1-1; D is uncertain. The CDR3 is 16 amino acids. Germline CDR1 KGHSH, CDR2 LQKENI. Trimming shortened V by 0 bases and J by 0 bases, and 11 bases separated the two germline ends. The variable domain in full, completed from reference TRBV18 and TRBJ1-1, reads NAGVMQNPRHLVRRRGQEARLRCSPMKGHSHVYWYRQLPEEGLKFMVYLQKENIIDESGMPKERFSAEFPKEGPSILRIQQVVRGDSAAYFCASSPPLFSVNTEAFFGQGTRLTVV.

For this clone: The sample holds other DNA sequences that translate to the same CDR3. The V call is TRBV30, the J call TRBJ1-2, with D possibly TRBD1 on 5 matching bases. CDR3 length: 13 residues. Germline CDR1 GTSNPN, CDR2 SVGIG (reference sequence). The V and J ends lost 1 base and 1 base respectively, with 7 bases between them. The DNA of the CDR3 is TGTGCCTGGAGTGGCGACAGTAACTATGGCTACACCTTC. This codes for CAWSGDSNYGYTF.

The chain uses TRBV30 and TRBJ1-6; D call uncertain. V was cut by 0 bases and J by 9 bases, with 6 bases left in between. CDR3 length: 12 residues. CDR1 GTSNPN and CDR2 SVGIG come from the germline V gene (reference sequence). DNA for the CDR3: TGTGCCTGGAGTGTAGTAGGTTCACCCCTCCACTTT. It codes for CAWSVVGSPLHF.

The rearrangement links TRBV29-1 to TRBJ1-1; TRBD1 aligns across 10 bases. After removal of 3 bases from V and 5 bases from J, the junction contained 21 bases not matched to a gene. Germline lookup yields CDR1 SQVTM and CDR2 ANQGSEA. The length of the CDR3 is 19 residues. CDR3 loop: CSVDDLTRPGQGMGTEAFF. CDR3 nucleotides: TGCAGCGTTGATGACTTGACCCGGCCGGGACAGGGGATGGGTACTGAAGCTTTCTTT.

This clone occurred a few times. The rearrangement links TRBV29-1 to TRBJ2-3; D may match TRBD1 or TRBD2 (5 bases each). Germline V gives CDR1 SQVTM, CDR2 ANQGSEA. Trimming cost V 8 bases and J 2 bases, with 17 bases left between them. The CDR3 runs 14 residues. CDR3 region: CSTGGRDLTDTQYF. CDR3 bases: TGCAGCACTGGAGGAAGGGACCTCACAGATACGCAGTATTTT.

The V call is TRBV6-1, the J call TRBJ1-6, with 9 bases lining up with TRBD1. Germline trimming cut 1 base from V and 7 bases from J; bases unmatched to any gene: 5. The germline V gene encodes CDR1 MNHNS and CDR2 SASEGT. The CDR3 length is 16 residues. This CDR3 reads CASSEGDRVRNSPLHF. The CDR3 DNA reads as TGTGCCAGCAGTGAAGGGGACAGGGTGAGGAATTCACCCCTCCACTTT.

The rearrangement links TRBV30 to TRBJ1-5; no reliable D call. V lost 3 bases to trimming and J lost 4 bases, with 10 bases between them. CDR1 and CDR2 (germline): GTSNPN, SVGIG (reference sequence). This CDR3 is built from 13 residues. The DNA for the CDR3 is TGTGCCTGGAGAGCGCGGGGTAATCAGCCCCAGCATTTT. Protein sequence: CAWRARGNQPQHF.

The chain combines TRBV30 with TRBJ1-5; D not resolved. V was pared by 2 bases and J by 0 bases, with 11 bases between. This CDR3 is built from 15 residues. Germline V gives CDR1 GTSNPN, CDR2 SVGIG (reference sequence). The CDR3 nucleotides read TGTGCCTGGAGTCCCGGTTTCGTTAGCAATCAGCCCCAGCATTTT. This encodes CAWSPGFVSNQPQHF.